Below, 32 T cell receptor beta chains from the same sample are listed, as sequenced in a study of beta chain features in type 1 diabetes. Antigen specificity for these receptors is unknown. Reverse transcribing all isolated RNA meant expressed TCRB transcripts were sequenced. Only in-frame clones appear in the TCRdb table, and some are missing; sequencing was by immunoSEQ multiplex PCR. This repertoire shows about 150,000 clones, about a tenth found once; its top ten account for 0.5%. General observations from the study: Patients with Type 1 diabetes showed moderately but significantly shorter TCRB CDR3s in all four CD4+ subsets.

The sequenced material came from central memory CD4+ T cells from blood. Source of these receptors: a young man with type 1 diabetes.

The rearrangement links TRBV11-2 to TRBJ1-3; TRBD1 is a possible D gene (5 bases). Germline V gene lookup returns CDR1 SGHAT and CDR2 FQNNGV. Trimming took off 2 bases at V and 0 bases at J, with 8 bases between the two ends. This CDR3 region has 15 residues. CDR3 protein: CASSLYRSSGNTIYF. Here the CDR3 DNA reads TGTGCCAGCAGCTTATACAGGAGCTCTGGAAACACCATATATTTT.

The CDR3 DNA is TGCGCCAGCAGCTTGTACGGGACCTACGAGCAGTACTTC. It codes for CASSLYGTYEQYF. This sequence joins TRBV5-1 and TRBJ2-7; D may be TRBD2 (5 bases). CDR1 SGHRS and CDR2 YFSETQ come from the germline V gene. The CDR3 runs to 13 residues. V lost 1 base and J 2 bases, leaving 7 bases between the germline ends.

This clone turned up a few times. The chain uses TRBV7-9 and TRBJ2-7; D might be TRBD1 (5 bases). CDR1 and CDR2 (germline): SEHNR, FQNEAQ (reference sequence). The CDR3 is 13 amino acids. Trimming removed 2 bases at V and 3 bases at J, with 8 bases between. In DNA, the CDR3 is TGTGCCAGCAGCTTAAGGGGCGGCTACGAGCAGTACTTC. This sequence encodes CASSLRGGYEQYF.

The V call is TRBV25-1, the J call TRBJ1-5; D is perhaps TRBD1 (6 bases). Germline CDR1 and CDR2: MGHDK and SYGVNS. Trimming stripped 4 bases from V and 0 bases from J, with 10 bases between. This CDR3 contains 15 residues. CDR3: CASSGGTHSNQPQHF. In DNA form, the CDR3 reads TGTGCCAGCAGTGGTGGGACACATAGCAATCAGCCCCAGCATTTT.

The chain carries TRBV18 and TRBJ2-1, with D tentatively TRBD2 (5 bases). Trimming stripped 0 bases from V and 4 bases from J, with 13 bases between. CDR1 is KGHSH and CDR2 is LQKENI in the germline V gene. The length of the CDR3 is 16 residues. The DNA for the CDR3 is TGTGCCAGCTCACCACCCTTCGGGCTAGCTTACAATGAGCAGTTCTTC. This encodes CASSPPFGLAYNEQFF. The full variable domain, completed using reference TRBV18 and TRBJ2-1, is NAGVMQNPRHLVRRRGQEARLRCSPMKGHSHVYWYRQLPEEGLKFMVYLQKENIIDESGMPKERFSAEFPKEGPSILRIQQVVRGDSAAYFCASSPPFGLAYNEQFFGPGTRLTVL.

The chain joins TRBV7-3 to TRBJ2-3; D is unresolved. The CDR3 is made up of 15 amino acids. Trimming stripped 5 bases from V and 6 bases from J, with 18 bases between. Germline V lookup: CDR1 SGHTA, CDR2 FQGTGA. In DNA form, the CDR3 reads TGTGCCAGCAGCGACGTCGACTCGGCCGAGGATACGCAGTATTTT. As protein: CASSDVDSAEDTQYF.

In its sample, this clone was seen a few times. The rearrangement links TRBV11-1 to TRBJ1-1; TRBD1 matches at 7 bases. The CDR3 covers 13 residues. From germline, CDR1 is SGHAT and CDR2 FQDESV (reference sequence). Trimming cost V 7 bases and J 0 bases; bases outside gene matches: 2. The CDR3 sequence: CASTQGVNTEAFF. The CDR3 DNA reads as TGTGCCAGCACCCAGGGGGTGAACACTGAAGCTTTCTTT.

This clone was counted a few times. The chain is built from TRBV9 and TRBJ2-5, with TRBD2 matching 9 bases. Trimming cost V 3 bases and J 5 bases; bases outside gene matches: 8. The CDR3 totals 15 residues. Germline CDR1 reads SGDLS; CDR2 reads YYNGEE. The CDR3 DNA reads TGTGCCAGCAGCGGCGCGACTAGCGGCGGGGAGACCCAGTACTTC. Translation gives CASSGATSGGETQYF.

The chain carries TRBV11-2 and TRBJ2-5; TRBD2 aligns across 7 bases. This CDR3 contains 13 residues. Germline trimming cut 5 bases from V and 2 bases from J; bases unmatched to any gene: 2. CDR1 is SGHAT and CDR2 is FQNNGV in the germline V gene. The CDR3 coding sequence is TGTGCCAGCAGCCCGGGACTACAAGAGACCCAGTACTTC. Translating gives CASSPGLQETQYF.

CDR3 bases: TGTGCCAGCTCACCACAGGGGCGCTACGAGCAGTACTTC. It is translated as CASSPQGRYEQYF. The chain is built from TRBV18 and TRBJ2-7; D perhaps matches TRBD1 (5 bases). The germline V and J ends were trimmed by 1 base and 3 bases, with 7 bases remaining between them. The CDR3 sequence is 13 residues long. Per germline, CDR1 KGHSH and CDR2 LQKENI. The whole variable domain, remainder taken from reference TRBV18 and TRBJ2-7, is NAGVMQNPRHLVRRRGQEARLRCSPMKGHSHVYWYRQLPEEGLKFMVYLQKENIIDESGMPKERFSAEFPKEGPSILRIQQVVRGDSAAYFCASSPQGRYEQYFGPGTRLTVT.

The chain recombines TRBV6-5 with TRBJ1-1, with D tentatively TRBD1 (5 bases). The CDR3 has 15 amino acids. V dropped 5 bases and J dropped 5 bases, with 18 bases sitting between them. Germline lookup yields CDR1 MNHEY and CDR2 SVGAGI. Written as DNA, the CDR3 is TGTGCCAGCAGTACCGAGTCGCAGGGTGGAACTGAAGCTTTCTTT. Translating it yields CASSTESQGGTEAFF.

The V call is TRBV28, the J call TRBJ2-5, with 7 nucleotides matching TRBD1. CDR3 length equals 16 residues. J gave up 2 bases and V 5 bases, and 11 bases lay outside the gene matches. In germline, CDR1 is MDHEN, CDR2 SYDVKM. CDR3 protein: CASSLNPGQRQETQYF. CDR3 nucleotide sequence: TGTGCCAGCAGTCTGAACCCGGGACAGAGACAAGAGACCCAGTACTTC.

This rearrangement joins TRBV5-1 to TRBJ2-7, with TRBD1 matching over 8 bases. The CDR3 is made up of 14 amino acids. J lost 5 bases, V lost 7 bases, and 11 bases had no gene match. Germline V gene sequence: CDR1 SGHRS, CDR2 YFSETQ. For the CDR3, the DNA is TGCGCCAGCCGCCTCTTTCAGGGGGCGGACGAGCAGTACTTC. Protein product: CASRLFQGADEQYF.

In its sample, this clone was seen a few times. The chain employs TRBV7-2 and TRBJ2-5; D possibly corresponds to TRBD1 (6 bases). Germline V gene sequence: CDR1 SGHTA, CDR2 FQGNSA. The ends were cut back, 5 bases at V and 5 bases at J, with 12 bases in the middle. CDR3 length: 13 amino acids. CDR3 bases: TGTGCCAGCAGCCGGGGTCAGGGGGAGACCCAGTACTTC. This translates into CASSRGQGETQYF.

The chain is built from TRBV6-6 and TRBJ2-5; D not certain. Trimming took off 3 bases at V and 0 bases at J, with 2 bases between the two ends. The V gene's germline CDR1 is MNHNY and CDR2 SVGAGI (reference sequence). The CDR3 is 12 amino acids. CDR3 amino acids: CASSYNQETQYF. The CDR3 nucleotides read TGTGCCAGCAGTTATAACCAAGAGACCCAGTACTTC.

Only a few counts were recorded for this clone. The chain employs TRBV11-2 and TRBJ2-1, with D maybe TRBD2 (6 bases). Trimming took 2 bases from V and 10 from J, leaving 18 bases between them. There are 15 residues in the CDR3. Germline V gene data show CDR1 as SGHAT and CDR2 as FQNNGV. CDR3 sequence (DNA): TGTGCCAGCAGCTTAAGTCCAGTAGCGGAAGGAGAGCAGTTCTTC. Translated: CASSLSPVAEGEQFF.

This chain links TRBV4-2 with TRBJ1-5, with D possibly matching TRBD1 (5 bases). V lost 1 base to trimming and J lost 0 bases, with 10 bases between them. The germline V gene has CDR1 LGHNA and CDR2 YNFKEQ. The CDR3 runs 16 residues. CDR3 residues: CASSQAQGNSNQPQHF. The CDR3 DNA follows: TGTGCCAGCAGCCAAGCCCAGGGAAATAGCAATCAGCCCCAGCATTTT.

This clone was detected only a few times. The CDR3 DNA reads as TGTGCCAGCCACGGTAGCAATCAGCCCCAGCATTTT. It encodes CASHGSNQPQHF. The chain uses TRBV6-6 and TRBJ1-5, with unresolved D. The CDR3 runs to 12 residues. V lost 8 bases, J lost 0 bases, and 5 bases lay in between. Germline CDR1 and CDR2: MNHNY and SVGAGI (reference sequence).

Only a few counts were recorded for this clone. The chain recombines TRBV7-2 with TRBJ1-2; TRBD1 agrees at 10 bases. The germline V gene has CDR1 SGHTA and CDR2 FQGNSA. The CDR3 is 16 amino acids. V dropped 3 bases and J dropped 8; count of bases not matched to a gene: 12. The CDR3 spells CASSFSLTDRGLGYTF. DNA for the CDR3: TGTGCCAGCAGCTTCAGTTTAACTGACAGGGGGCTCGGCTACACCTTC.

In this sample, this clone turned up a few times. The chain recombines TRBV5-1 with TRBJ1-1; possibly TRBD1 for D (5 bases). The CDR3 sequence is 16 residues long. Trimming removed 4 bases from V and 5 bases from J, with 21 bases in between. Looked up from germline, CDR1 is SGHRS and CDR2 is YFSETQ. CDR3 loop: CASSPRHPAEGTEAFF. In DNA, the CDR3 is TGCGCCAGCAGCCCCCGGCACCCGGCGGAGGGGACTGAAGCTTTCTTT.

This clone was seen more than once but under ten times. This rearrangement joins TRBV28 to TRBJ2-2; TRBD2 agrees at 7 bases. V lost 4 bases, J lost 2 bases, and 7 bases stayed unmatched. Germline loops: CDR1 MDHEN, CDR2 SYDVKM. The CDR3 extends over 16 amino acids. Written as DNA, the CDR3 is TGTGCCAGCAGTTCCCCCGGGAGGAGCAACACCGGGGAGCTGTTTTTT. It specifies CASSSPGRSNTGELFF.

This chain links TRBV7-3 with TRBJ2-7, with 9 bases that match TRBD1. Germline V gene lookup returns CDR1 SGHTA and CDR2 FQGTGA. The CDR3 has 14 residues. Trimming removed 5 bases from V and 6 bases from J; junction bases left unmatched: 8. For the CDR3, the DNA is TGTGCCAGCAGCCAACCGGGACAGGGTGGCGAGCAGTACTTC. It encodes CASSQPGQGGEQYF.

This chain joins TRBV9 and TRBJ2-3; tentative D call: TRBD2 (6 bases). This CDR3 is 16 amino acids long. CDR1 SGDLS and CDR2 YYNGEE come from the germline V gene. The V end was cut by 0 bases, the J end by 2 bases, with 13 bases between. This CDR3 reads CASSVGGGLNTDTQYF. The DNA of the CDR3 is TGTGCCAGCAGCGTAGGAGGAGGACTAAACACAGATACGCAGTATTTT.

The V and J genes are TRBV5-1 and TRBJ2-1; the match to TRBD2 covers 9 bases. V lost 0 bases and J lost 7; bases outside the gene matches: 5. The CDR3 spans 15 residues. Germline lookup yields CDR1 SGHRS and CDR2 YFSETQ. Written as DNA, the CDR3 is TGCGCCAGCAGCTTGGAGGGGACTAGCACGAATGAGCAGTTCTTC. Its translation is CASSLEGTSTNEQFF.

The chain carries TRBV30 and TRBJ2-5; 9 nucleotides match TRBD1. Germline assignment: CDR1 GTSNPN and CDR2 SVGIG (reference sequence). Trimming took 7 bases from V and 1 from J; bases not matched to a gene: 4. The CDR3 is made up of 13 amino acids. CDR3 sequence reads: CASQGQGQETQYF. The CDR3 DNA follows: TGTGCCTCCCAGGGACAGGGCCAAGAGACCCAGTACTTC.

The CDR3 reads CASSDAGTAKQYF. In DNA, the CDR3 is TGTGCCAGCAGTGACGCCGGGACAGCTAAGCAGTACTTC. The chain combines TRBV6-5 with TRBJ2-7, with TRBD1 matching over 7 bases. This CDR3 region has 13 residues. V trimming: 5 bases; J trimming: 8 bases; junction bases outside the gene matches: 9. The germline gives CDR1 MNHEY, CDR2 SVGAGI.

This clone was seen only a few times. V and J are TRBV11-1 and TRBJ1-1, with D perhaps matching TRBD1 (5 bases). Trimming took off 5 bases at V and 7 bases at J, with 14 bases between the two ends. This CDR3 has 13 residues. Germline values: CDR1 SGHAT, CDR2 FQDESV (reference sequence). CDR3 amino acids: CASSRTGVGEAFF. In nucleotides, the CDR3 is TGTGCCAGCAGCCGCACAGGAGTAGGTGAAGCTTTCTTT.

The CDR3 protein is CASSGLAGAEETQYF. The CDR3 DNA sequence: TGTGCCAGCAGTGGTCTAGCGGGAGCGGAAGAGACCCAGTACTTC. V usage is TRBV2 and J usage is TRBJ2-5; TRBD2 matches at 10 bases. Germline V gene sequence: CDR1 SNHLY, CDR2 FYNNEI. The CDR3 is 15 residues long. The ends lost 4 bases at V and 3 bases at J; junction bases unmatched: 5.

A remark on this clone: Other DNA sequences in this specimen translate into the identical CDR3. The chain links TRBV5-1 to TRBJ2-5, with 11 bases lining up with TRBD2. The CDR3 totals 15 residues. The germline CDR1 and CDR2 sequences are SGHRS and YFSETQ. The V and J ends lost 4 bases and 1 base, in that order; junction bases with no gene match: 3. The chain's CDR3 is CASSLSGRVQETQYF. In DNA, the CDR3 is TGCGCCAGCAGCCTTAGCGGGAGGGTCCAAGAGACCCAGTACTTC.

This clone was picked up a small number of times. The V gene is TRBV5-1, the J gene TRBJ2-1; TRBD2 matches at 14 bases. V dropped 3 bases and J dropped 7; count of bases not matched to a gene: 6. CDR1 and CDR2 (germline): SGHRS, YFSETQ. The CDR3 is 16 amino acids. The DNA for the CDR3 is TGCGCCAGCAGCTCCCTGGGACTAGCGGGAGCTAATGAGCAGTTCTTC. As protein: CASSSLGLAGANEQFF.

This clone was picked up a small number of times. The chain has TRBV7-8 and TRBJ2-6; no firm D call. This CDR3 comprises 16 residues. V was cut by 4 bases and J by 2 bases, with 12 bases left in between. The V gene's germline CDR1 is SGHVS and CDR2 FQNEAQ. CDR3 sequence: CASSSQTRAGANVLTF. The CDR3 DNA reads TGTGCCAGCAGCTCCCAGACCCGGGCTGGGGCCAACGTCCTGACTTTC.

The sample holds a few counts of this clone. CDR3 bases: TGTGCCAGCAGCGGAACTAGCGGGAAAGTCGCCGGGGAGCTGTTTTTT. This encodes CASSGTSGKVAGELFF. The chain has TRBV9 and TRBJ2-2; 10 nucleotides align to TRBD2. This CDR3 spans 16 amino acids. Trimming took 3 bases from V and 6 from J; bases not matched to a gene: 8. CDR1 and CDR2 (germline): SGDLS, YYNGEE.